This is a list of T cell receptor beta chains from one sample in a study of blood T cells in healthy people across ages. MiXCR, run by TCRdb on the 5' RACE reads, gives a single entry per CDR3 protein. Of about 2 million distinct CDR3 sequences in the sample, around 48% were seen once. The sample comprised blood. The origin of the receptors is a woman between 40 and 50 years old in good health. Each CDR3 is given with its conserved first and last residue. The D gene is left open where the match is weak. Clone size is not always given. Where it is, it says once, few, many or a class for expanded clones.

>14|-|TRBD2|TRBV24-1|TRBJ2-1
TGTGCCACCAGTGGGCTAGCGGTATACAATGAGCAGTTCTTC
CATSGLAVYNEQFF
>14|few|-|TRBV27|TRBJ1-2
TGTGCCACCAAAATATCAGGGGCGGCCTATGGCTACACCTTC
CATKISGAAYGYTF
>14|-|-|TRBV5-1|TRBJ2-2
TGCGCCAGCAGCCCTCCGACAGTCACCGGGGAGCTGTTTTTT
CASSPPTVTGELFF
>14|few|TRBD2|TRBV2|TRBJ2-1
TGTGCCAGCAGGCGGGGGGGCAACTACAATGAGCAGTTCTTC
CASRRGGNYNEQFF
>16|few|TRBD1|TRBV7-2|TRBJ2-5
TGTGCCAGCAGCTTAAAGGGGACAGGGGAGGGCGAGACCCAGTACTTC
CASSLKGTGEGETQYF
>14|once|-|TRBV5-1|TRBJ1-2
TGCGCCAGCAGCTGGAGGCCTACCTCAGGTGGCTACACCTTC
CASSWRPTSGGYTF
>15|-|-|TRBV6-5|TRBJ2-5
TGTGCCAGCAGTTACTCGTTTGGGTTCCAAGAGACCCAGTACTTC
CASSYSFGFQETQYF
>12|-|TRBD2|TRBV20-1|TRBJ2-7
TGCAGTGGTAGCGGGGGCCTCTACGAGCAGTACTTC
CSGSGGLYEQYF
>15|-|-|TRBV7-9|TRBJ1-2
TGTGCCAGCAGCTTAACGGCCAACAGGTCTGATGGCTACACCTTC
CASSLTANRSDGYTF
>12|many|-|TRBV4-3|TRBJ2-1
TGCGCCAGCAGCCAAGATGCCGACGAGCAGTTCTTC
CASSQDADEQFF
>14|-|-|TRBV10-3|TRBJ2-3
TGTGCCATCAGGGAGATGGCAGGTTCAGATACGCAGTATTTT
CAIREMAGSDTQYF
>14|-|-|TRBV29-1|TRBJ2-3
TGCAGCGTTGGCCAGCGGCTAGGGCCAGATACGCAGTATTTT
CSVGQRLGPDTQYF
>15|once|-|TRBV10-3|TRBJ2-3
TGTGCCATCGGGGGGGGGGCACCAAGCACAGATACGCAGTATTTT
CAIGGGAPSTDTQYF
>17|-|TRBD1|TRBV27|TRBJ1-2
TGTGCCAGCAGTTTATCGACAGGGGCGAACATACTCTATGGCTACACCTTC
CASSLSTGANILYGYTF
>15|-|-|TRBV14|TRBJ2-1
TGTGCCAGCAGCCAAGATCCGCACCAGGGCAATGAGCAGTTCTTC
CASSQDPHQGNEQFF
>15|-|TRBD1|TRBV20-1|TRBJ1-1
TGCAGTGCTAGAGTGGGACAGGGGGCGAGGACTGAAGCTTTCTTT
CSARVGQGARTEAFF
>15|-|-|TRBV6-5|TRBJ2-5
TGTGCCAGCAGTTACTCGAACGGGGCGGGGGAGACCCAGTACTTC
CASSYSNGAGETQYF
>15|few|-|TRBV7-2|TRBJ2-4
TGTGCCAGCAGCTCTCGGAGGGGGGGATGGAACATTCAGTACTTC
CASSSRRGGWNIQYF
>12|-|-|TRBV20-1|TRBJ2-5
TGCAGTGCCCCTTCCCGCGAAGAGACCCAGTACTTC
CSAPSREETQYF
>15|few|-|TRBV7-9|TRBJ2-1
TGTGCCAGCAGCAGCCTGGGACCCAGATTCAATGAGCAGTTCTTC
CASSSLGPRFNEQFF
>14|-|TRBD1|TRBV12-3/TRBV12-4|TRBJ2-1
TGTGCCAGCAGGCCGGGACAGGGGGCGAATGAGCAGTTCTTT
CASRPGQGANEQFF